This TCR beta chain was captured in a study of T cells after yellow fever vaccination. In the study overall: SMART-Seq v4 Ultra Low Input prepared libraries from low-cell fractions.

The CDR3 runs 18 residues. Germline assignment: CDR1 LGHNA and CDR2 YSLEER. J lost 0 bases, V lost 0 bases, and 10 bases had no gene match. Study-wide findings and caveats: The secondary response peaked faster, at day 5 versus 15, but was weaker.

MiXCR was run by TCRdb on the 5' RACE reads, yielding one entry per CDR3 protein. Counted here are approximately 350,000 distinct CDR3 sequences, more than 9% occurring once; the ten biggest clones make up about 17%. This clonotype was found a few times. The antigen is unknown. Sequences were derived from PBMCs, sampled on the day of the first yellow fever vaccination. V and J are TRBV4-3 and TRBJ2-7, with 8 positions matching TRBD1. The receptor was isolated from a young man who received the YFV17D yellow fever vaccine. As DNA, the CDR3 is TGCGCCAGCAGCCAAGACCGGACAGGGTCGGGAAGCTCCTACGAGCAGTACTTC. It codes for CASSQDRTGSGSSYEQYF.